A selection of T cell receptor beta chains follows, all from one sample in a study of T cell responses to AZD1222 COVID-19 vaccine. This table comes from immunoSEQ multiplex PCR, and its TCRdb copy is limited to in-frame clones, with some not included. The sample consists of about 130,000 clones, roughly 90% of them appearing once. Sequenced material: peripheral blood, taken on day 0 of AZD1222 vaccination. The receptors shown here come from an adult in good health. The CDR3 runs from the conserved cysteine through the conserved F or W. D genes are given only for firm matches.

J	V	D	DNA	CDR3
TRBJ1-2	TRBV25-1	NA	TGTGCCAGCAGGGGCAACTATGGCTACACCTTC	CASRGNYGYTF
TRBJ2-1	TRBV27	TRBD1	TGTGCCAGCAGGTCCGGGACAGTCTCCTACAATGAGCAGTTCTTC	CASRSGTVSYNEQFF
TRBJ1-1	TRBV11-2	NA	TGTGCCAGCAGCTTGTTGGGTTCCAAAGCTTTCTTT	CASSLLGSKAFF
TRBJ2-7	TRBV28	NA	TGTGCCAGCAGTTCCCCCTACGAGCAGTACTTC	CASSSPYEQYF
TRBJ1-1	TRBV19	TRBD1	TGTGCCAGTAGCGAGCAGGGGGGAGCTATGAACACTGAAGCTTTCTTT	CASSEQGGAMNTEAFF
TRBJ1-5	TRBV30	NA	TGTGCCTGGAGTATATCATACTCCCTGGGCAAGCCCCAGCATTTT	CAWSISYSLGKPQHF
TRBJ2-1	TRBV9	NA	TGTGCCAGCAGTCGAGGGGGAAGCTCCTACAATGAGCAGTTCTTC	CASSRGGSSYNEQFF
TRBJ2-1	TRBV30	NA	TGTGCCTGGAAGGAGGGTATACGATACAATGAGCAGTTCTTC	CAWKEGIRYNEQFF
TRBJ2-2	TRBV2	TRBD1	TGTGCCAGCAGTGCAGGGGGATCCGGGGAGCTGTTTTTT	CASSAGGSGELFF
TRBJ1-5	TRBV2	NA	TGTGCCAGCAAAGGTGGTTGGAATCAGCCCCAGCATTTT	CASKGGWNQPQHF
TRBJ2-7	TRBV24-1	NA	TGTGCCACCAGTCAGGCGACAATAAGCTCCTACGAGCAGTACTTC	CATSQATISSYEQYF
TRBJ2-3	TRBV4-3	NA	TGCGCCAGCAGCCAAGTTCCCACCACAGATACGCAGTATTTT	CASSQVPTTDTQYF
TRBJ2-7	TRBV21-1	NA	TGTGCCAGCAGCAAAGTTAGGGTGGGGGGCTCCTACGAGCAGTACTTC	CASSKVRVGGSYEQYF
TRBJ1-3	TRBV28	NA	TGTGCCAGCAGTTCCTACAGCAACTCTGGAAACACCATATATTTT	CASSSYSNSGNTIYF
TRBJ2-2	TRBV11-3	NA	TGTGCCAGCGCTACCAGAGACGGAAGGACCGGGGAGCTGTTTTTT	CASATRDGRTGELFF
TRBJ1-6	TRBV6-5	TRBD1	TGTGCCAGCAGTTACCTCGGGACAGGGTATGGACCCCTCCACTTT	CASSYLGTGYGPLHF
TRBJ1-1	TRBV5-1	NA	TGCGCCAGCAGCTTGGCCCAGGGCACTGAAGCTTTCTTT	CASSLAQGTEAFF